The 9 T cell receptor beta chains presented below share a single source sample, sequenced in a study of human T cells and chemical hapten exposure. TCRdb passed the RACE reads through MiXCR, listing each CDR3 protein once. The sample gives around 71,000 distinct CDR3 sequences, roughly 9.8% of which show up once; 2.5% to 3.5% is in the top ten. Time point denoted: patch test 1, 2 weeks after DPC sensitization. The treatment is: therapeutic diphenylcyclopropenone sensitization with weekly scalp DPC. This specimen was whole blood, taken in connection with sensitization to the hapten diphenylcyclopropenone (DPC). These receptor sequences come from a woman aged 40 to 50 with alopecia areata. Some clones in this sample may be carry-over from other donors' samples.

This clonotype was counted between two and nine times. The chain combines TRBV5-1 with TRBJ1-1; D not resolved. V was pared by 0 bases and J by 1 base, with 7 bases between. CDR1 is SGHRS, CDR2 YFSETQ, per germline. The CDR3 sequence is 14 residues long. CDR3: CASSLDFPNTEAFF. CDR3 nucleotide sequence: TGCGCCAGCAGCTTGGACTTCCCGAACACTGAAGCTTTCTTT.

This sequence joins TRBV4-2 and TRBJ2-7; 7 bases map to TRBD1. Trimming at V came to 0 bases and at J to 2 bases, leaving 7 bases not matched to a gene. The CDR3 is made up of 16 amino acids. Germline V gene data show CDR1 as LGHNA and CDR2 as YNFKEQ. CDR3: CASSQEGDRTAYEQYF. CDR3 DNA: TGTGCCAGCAGCCAAGAGGGGGACAGAACTGCCTACGAGCAGTACTTC.

The CDR3 region is CASSLDTGANVLTF. The CDR3 coding sequence is TGCGCCAGCAGCTTGGACACTGGGGCCAACGTCCTGACTTTC. The chain links TRBV4-1 to TRBJ2-6; a possible D gene is TRBD1 (5 bases). V dropped 5 bases and J dropped 2 bases, with 7 bases sitting between them. This CDR3 region has 14 residues. CDR1 is MGHRA, CDR2 YSYEKL, per germline.

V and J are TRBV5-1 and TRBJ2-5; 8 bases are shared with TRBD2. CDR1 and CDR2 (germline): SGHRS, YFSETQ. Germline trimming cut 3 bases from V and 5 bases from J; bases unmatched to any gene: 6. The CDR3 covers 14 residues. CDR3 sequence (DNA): TGCGCCAGCAGCTCCGGGACTAGTTTTGAGACCCAGTACTTC. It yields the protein CASSSGTSFETQYF.

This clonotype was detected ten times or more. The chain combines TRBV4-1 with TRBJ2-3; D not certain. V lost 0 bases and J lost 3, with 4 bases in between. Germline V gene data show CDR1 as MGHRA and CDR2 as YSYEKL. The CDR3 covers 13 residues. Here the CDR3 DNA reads TGCGCCAGCAGCCAAGATTGGACAGATACGCAGTATTTT. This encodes CASSQDWTDTQYF.

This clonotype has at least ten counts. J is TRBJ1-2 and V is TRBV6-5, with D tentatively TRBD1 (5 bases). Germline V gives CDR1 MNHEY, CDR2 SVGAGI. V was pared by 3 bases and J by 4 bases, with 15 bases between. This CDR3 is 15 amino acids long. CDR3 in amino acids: CASSYNGGLGYGYTF. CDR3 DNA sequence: TGTGCCAGCAGTTATAACGGGGGTCTTGGCTATGGCTACACCTTC.

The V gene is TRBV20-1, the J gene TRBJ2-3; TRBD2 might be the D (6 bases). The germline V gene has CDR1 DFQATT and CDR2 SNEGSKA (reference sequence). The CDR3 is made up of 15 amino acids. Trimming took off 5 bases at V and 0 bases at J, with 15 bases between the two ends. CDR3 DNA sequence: TGCAGTGCTGAAACTAGCCGCGTAAGCACAGATACGCAGTATTTT. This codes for CSAETSRVSTDTQYF.

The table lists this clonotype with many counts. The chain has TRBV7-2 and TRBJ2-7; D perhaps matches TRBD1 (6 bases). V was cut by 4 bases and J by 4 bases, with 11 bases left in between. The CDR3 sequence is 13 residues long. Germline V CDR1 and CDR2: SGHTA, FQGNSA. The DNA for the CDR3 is TGTGCCAGCAGCTCAGGACAGACTTACGAGCAGTACTTC. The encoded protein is CASSSGQTYEQYF.

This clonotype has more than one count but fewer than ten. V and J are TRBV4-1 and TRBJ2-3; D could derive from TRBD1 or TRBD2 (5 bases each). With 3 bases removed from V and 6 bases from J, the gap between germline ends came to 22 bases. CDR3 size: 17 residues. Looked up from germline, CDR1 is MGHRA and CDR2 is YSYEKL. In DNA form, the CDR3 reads TGCGCCAGCAGCCATGCCGCCGGGACCATCCTACGCGATACGCAGTATTTT. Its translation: CASSHAAGTILRDTQYF.